This TCR beta chain was sequenced for a study of regulatory T cells in long-lasting Graves disease (TCRdb year 2021). Describing the broader study: Patients with newly diagnosed Graves' disease had been on antithyroid drugs for under 3 months. Persistent Graves' disease patients were compared with newly diagnosed Graves' disease patients by peripheral blood TCR sequencing and RNA sequencing. The study was conducted in China and was registered as a clinical trial. A total of 33 samples underwent TCR sequencing, from some 13 patients with persistent Graves' disease and some 20 patients with newly diagnosed Graves' disease.

Receptor libraries were prepared by multiplex PCR. The listed sequencing device is Illumina HiSeq 4000. iRepertoire HTBI primers and Arm-PCR amplification of CDR3 regions were used to construct TCR beta libraries. Gel purification was performed on PCR products prior to sequencing. As for how the authors treated the data: Across samples, roughly 60 TRBV and 15 or so TRBJ segments were identified and used for gene usage analysis of CDR3 amino acid clonotypes. COPE and FqMerger were used to merge filtered high-quality paired reads into contigs. BLAST was used to align contigs to the IMGT TRBV, TRBD and TRBJ reference genes, and CDR3 was defined following IMGT. Clonotypes above 0.1% frequency were classified as highly expanded clones. Shannon entropy served as the measure of repertoire diversity, while the Gini coefficient captured V-J evenness. Public clonotypes were defined as clonotypes shared by more than one individual. Starting from the raw public reads, TCRdb applied fastp trimming at Q25, assembled clones with MiXCR and retained in-frame beta chains. Under each unique CDR3 protein, matching rows form one entry showing the most common genes and DNA. The V and J calls shown here were made by TCRdb, not taken from the authors' results. For this sample there are 250,000 or so distinct CDR3 sequences; 20% appear just once. Jointly, the top ten make up roughly 14% of the sample.

There are many counts of this clonotype. There is no known antigen for this receptor. Within one base of it there is no much larger clone, and no base qualities were kept. Results the study describes overall, beyond this receptor: TRBV28, TRBJ1-2 and TRBJ2-5 were preferentially used in persistent disease, while TRBV20-1 and TRBJ2-1 were favored in newly diagnosed disease. The small sample size was acknowledged by the authors as a limitation that may reduce accuracy. Only peripheral blood was studied, because thyroid tissue, the primary lesion, was inaccessible. Lower TCR Shannon entropy and fewer highly expanded clones were observed in persistent Graves' disease patients than in newly diagnosed patients, which suggested clonal expansion. Patients with persistent disease shared more public clonotypes (fewer than 3,000) than newly diagnosed patients did (around 930). Only the TCR beta chain was sequenced and analyzed.

In light of the paper, this sample's time point label describes: newly diagnosed GD, antithyroid drugs for less than 3 months. For both TCR sequencing and RNA sequencing, RNA was extracted from PBMCs using TRIzol. The diagnosis of Graves' disease was made according to American Thyroid Association guidelines. Patients for the study were recruited at an endocrinology department in Xi'an, China. Each patient gave 7.5 to 10 milliliters of peripheral blood, collected in an EDTA anticoagulant tube. Ficoll Paque Plus density gradient separation was used to isolate PBMCs, and no further T cell sorting was done. An Agilent 2100 Bioanalyzer and agarose gel were used to assess RNA quality, and a NanoDrop 2000 was used to measure RNA concentration. Looking up the germline V gene (reference sequence) yields CDR1 DFQATT and CDR2 SNEGSKA. V is trimmed back by 6 bases and J by 5 bases, and the junction contains 11 bases that no gene match accounts for. The CDR3 runs 14 amino acids, cysteine and phenylalanine included. The retained sequence is limited to the CDR3, 42 bases, with the frame set at the first base.

Material: peripheral blood mononuclear cells (PBMCs), obtained at new diagnosis, from a patient treated with antithyroid drugs. Recombination connected TRBV20-1 to TRBJ2-5; a stretch of 8 junction bases matches TRBD2. This TCR derives from a female donor with Graves disease. The base sequence is TGCAGTGCCATCCGGATAGCGGGATGGGAGACCCAGTACTTC. Its protein product is CSAIRIAGWETQYF.